This TCR beta chain derives from a study of T cells in Graves' hyperthyroidism and ophthalmopathy. Study-wide findings and caveats: Expanded thyroid clonotypes (above 0.001) were mostly also found in blood.

Concerning this clonotype: What it recognizes is unknown.

Under 3 months was the duration of disease in ophthalmopathy patients, who also had a Clinical Activity Score of at least 3 and a NOSPECS grade of at least 4. PBMCs were derived from around 10 ml fresh peripheral blood. CDR1 LNHNV and CDR2 YYDKDF come from the germline V gene (reference sequence). Trimming left V 0 bases short and J 7 bases short, with 13 bases between. This CDR3 is built from 15 residues. Amplified TCR beta CDR3 regions derived from RNA transcripts. HTBI primers were employed in a first-round RT-PCR of the TCR CDR3. TCRdb called the multiplex PCR reads again in MiXCR, with one record for every CDR3 protein. The sample has about 350,000 distinct CDR3 sequences; about an eighth are singletons.

The sequenced sample consisted of blood. This chain uses TRBV15 with TRBJ1-5; D is undetermined. The source is a woman aged 40-49 years with Graves' ophthalmopathy. CDR3 bases: TGTGCCACCAGCAGAGATGGAGGTGGAGGCCAGCCCCAGCATTTT. As protein: CATSRDGGGGQPQHF.